The source of this T cell receptor (beta chain) is a study of blood T cell repertoires in COVID-19. Study-level information: Cohort 3 donors were reported recovered after two negative PCRs, clearance, or symptom resolution.

Source study methods: Amplification with reference gene primers provided the estimates of nucleated cell counts. The assay was immunoSEQ multiplex PCR, and TCRdb's table has in-frame clones only and misses some. V, J and clone size are those of that table, while D and trimming were read from the DNA. The repertoire holds over 110,000 clones, nearly 85% seen once, with more than 3% in the top ten. This clone was picked up one time. The CDR3 is made up of 14 amino acids. Trimming pared 2 bases from V and 3 bases from J, leaving 9 bases between. The germline gives CDR1 MDHEN, CDR2 SYDVKM. The V gene is TRBV28, the J gene TRBJ2-3; D possibly corresponds to TRBD1 (5 bases). The receptor was derived from a man aged 45 to 65 in a cohort exposed to, infected with or recovered from COVID-19 (not recorded which). Source material: PBMCs or T cells enriched from blood (not recorded which). The CDR3 region is CASSLDQGTDTQYF. CDR3 coding DNA: TGTGCCAGCAGTTTAGATCAGGGAACAGATACGCAGTATTTT.